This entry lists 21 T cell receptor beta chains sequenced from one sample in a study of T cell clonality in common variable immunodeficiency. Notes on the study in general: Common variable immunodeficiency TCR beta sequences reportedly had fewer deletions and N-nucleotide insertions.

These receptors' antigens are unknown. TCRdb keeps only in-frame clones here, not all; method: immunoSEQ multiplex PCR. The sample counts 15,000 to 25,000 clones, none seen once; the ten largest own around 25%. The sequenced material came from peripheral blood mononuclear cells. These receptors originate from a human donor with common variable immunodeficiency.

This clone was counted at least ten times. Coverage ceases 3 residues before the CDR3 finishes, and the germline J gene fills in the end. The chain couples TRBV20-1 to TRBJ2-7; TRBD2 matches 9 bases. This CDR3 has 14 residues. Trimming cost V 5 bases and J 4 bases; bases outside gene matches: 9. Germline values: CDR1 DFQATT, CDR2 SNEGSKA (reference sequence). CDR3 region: CSAASGLAGYEQYF. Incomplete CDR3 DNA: TGCAGTGCTGCCAGTGGGCTAGCGGGATACGAG.

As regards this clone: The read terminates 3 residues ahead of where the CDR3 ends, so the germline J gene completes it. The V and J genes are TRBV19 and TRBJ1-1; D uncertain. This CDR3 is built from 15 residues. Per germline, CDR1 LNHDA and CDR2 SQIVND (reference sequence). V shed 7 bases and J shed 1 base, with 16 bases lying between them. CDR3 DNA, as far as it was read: TGTGCCAGTATTTCCTATATTCGAAGGAACACTGAA. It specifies CASISYIRRNTE. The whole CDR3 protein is CASISYIRRNTEAFF.

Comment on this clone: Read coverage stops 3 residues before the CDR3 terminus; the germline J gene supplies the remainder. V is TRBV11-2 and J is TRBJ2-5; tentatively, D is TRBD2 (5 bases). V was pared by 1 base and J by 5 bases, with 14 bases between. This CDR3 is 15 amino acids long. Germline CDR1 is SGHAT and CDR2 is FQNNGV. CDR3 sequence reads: CASSLVYGVEETQYF. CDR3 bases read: TGTGCCAGCAGCTTAGTGTACGGGGTCGAGGAGACC. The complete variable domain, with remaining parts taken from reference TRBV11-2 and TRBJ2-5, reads EAGVAQSPRYKIIEKRQSVAFWCNPISGHATLYWYQQILGQGPKLLIQFQNNGVVDDSQLPKDRFSAERLKGVDSTLKIQPAKLEDSAVYLCASSLVYGVEETQYFGPGTRLLVL.

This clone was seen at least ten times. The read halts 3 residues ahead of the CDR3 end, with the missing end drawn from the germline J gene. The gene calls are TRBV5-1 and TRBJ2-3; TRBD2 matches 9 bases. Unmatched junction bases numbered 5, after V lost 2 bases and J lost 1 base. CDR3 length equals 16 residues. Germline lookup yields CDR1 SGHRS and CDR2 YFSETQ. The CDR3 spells CASSFSSSGGTDTQYF. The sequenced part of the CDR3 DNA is TGCGCCAGCAGCTTCTCCTCTAGCGGGGGCACAGATACG.

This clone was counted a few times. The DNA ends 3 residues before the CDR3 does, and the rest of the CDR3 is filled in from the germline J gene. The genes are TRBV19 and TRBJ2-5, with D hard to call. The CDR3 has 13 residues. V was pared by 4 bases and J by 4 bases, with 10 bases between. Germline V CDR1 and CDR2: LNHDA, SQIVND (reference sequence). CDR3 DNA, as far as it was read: TGTGCCAGTAGTACAGGCATGAGAGAGACC. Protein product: CASSTGMRET. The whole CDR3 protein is CASSTGMRETQYF.

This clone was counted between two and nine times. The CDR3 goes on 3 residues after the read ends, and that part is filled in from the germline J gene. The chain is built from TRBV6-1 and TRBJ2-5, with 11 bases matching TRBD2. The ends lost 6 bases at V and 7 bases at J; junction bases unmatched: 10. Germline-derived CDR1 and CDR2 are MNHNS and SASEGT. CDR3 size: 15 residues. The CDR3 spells CASRETSGGHGTQYF. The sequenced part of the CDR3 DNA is TGTGCCAGCAGGGAAACTAGCGGGGGCCATGGGACC.

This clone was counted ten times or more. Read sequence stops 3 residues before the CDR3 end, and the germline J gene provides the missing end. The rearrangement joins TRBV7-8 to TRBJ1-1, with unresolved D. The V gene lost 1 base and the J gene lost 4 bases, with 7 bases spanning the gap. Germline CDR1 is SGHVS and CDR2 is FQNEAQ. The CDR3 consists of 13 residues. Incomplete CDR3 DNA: TGTGCCAGCAGCTTAGTTGACTCCACTGAA. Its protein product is CASSLVDSTE. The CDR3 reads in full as CASSLVDSTEAFF. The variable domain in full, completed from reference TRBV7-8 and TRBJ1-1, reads GAGVSQSPRYKVAKRGQDVALRCDPISGHVSLFWYQQALGQGPEFLTYFQNEAQLDKSGLPSDRFFAERPEGSVSTLKIQRTQQEDSAVYLCASSLVDSTEAFFGQGTRLTVV.

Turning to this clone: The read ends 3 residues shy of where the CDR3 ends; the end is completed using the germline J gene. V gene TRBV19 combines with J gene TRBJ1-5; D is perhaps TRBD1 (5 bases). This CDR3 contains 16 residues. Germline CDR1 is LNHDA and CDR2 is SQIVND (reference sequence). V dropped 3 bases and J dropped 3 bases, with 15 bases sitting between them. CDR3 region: CASSMWGRTFNQPQHF. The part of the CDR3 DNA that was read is TGTGCCAGTAGTATGTGGGGCAGAACCTTCAATCAGCCC.

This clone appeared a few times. The covered CDR3 bases are TGTGCCAGCAGCCCATCTCCGGGACAGGGGCCCTACGAG. Translated, it gives CASSPSPGQGPYE. The whole CDR3 region reads CASSPSPGQGPYEQYF. V and J are TRBV7-3 and TRBJ2-7; 10 bases line up with TRBD1. The sequenced fragment ends 3 residues before the CDR3 boundary, so the rest is inferred from the germline J gene. The CDR3 consists of 16 residues. Germline V lookup: CDR1 SGHTA, CDR2 FQGTGA. V lost 5 bases, J lost 2 bases, and 9 bases stayed unmatched. The variable domain in full, completed from reference TRBV7-3 and TRBJ2-7, reads GAGVSQTPSNKVTEKGKYVELRCDPISGHTALYWYRQSLGQGPEFLIYFQGTGAADDSGLPNDRFFAVRPEGSVSTLKIQRTERGDSAVYLCASSPSPGQGPYEQYFGPGTRLTVT.

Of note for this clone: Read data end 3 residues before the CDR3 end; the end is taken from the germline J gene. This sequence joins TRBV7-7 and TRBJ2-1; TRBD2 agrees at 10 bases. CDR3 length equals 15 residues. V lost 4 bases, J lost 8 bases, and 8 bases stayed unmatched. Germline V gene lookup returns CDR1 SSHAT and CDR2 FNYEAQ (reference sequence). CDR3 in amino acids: CASSSIAGGLDEQFF. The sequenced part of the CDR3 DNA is TGTGCCAGCAGCTCGATAGCGGGGGGACTCGATGAG.

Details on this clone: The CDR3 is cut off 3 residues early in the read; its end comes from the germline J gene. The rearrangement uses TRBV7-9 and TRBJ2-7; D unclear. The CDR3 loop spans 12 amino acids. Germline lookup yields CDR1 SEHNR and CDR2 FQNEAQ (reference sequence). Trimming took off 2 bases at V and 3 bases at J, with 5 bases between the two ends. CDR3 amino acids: CASSLSLYEQYF. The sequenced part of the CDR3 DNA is TGTGCCAGCAGCTTATCTCTCTACGAG. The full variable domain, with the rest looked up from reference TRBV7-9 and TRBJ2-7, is DTGVSQNPRHKITKRGQNVTFRCDPISEHNRLYWYRQTLGQGPEFLTYFQNEAQLEKSRLLSDRFSAERPKGSFSTLEIQRTEQGDSAMYLCASSLSLYEQYFGPGTRLTVT.

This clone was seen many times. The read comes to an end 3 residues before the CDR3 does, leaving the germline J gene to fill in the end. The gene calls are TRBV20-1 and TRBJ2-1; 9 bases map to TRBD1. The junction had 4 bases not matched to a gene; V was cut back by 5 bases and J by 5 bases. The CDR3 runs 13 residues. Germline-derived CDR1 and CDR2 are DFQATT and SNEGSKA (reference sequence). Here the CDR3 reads CSAPGQGNNEQFF. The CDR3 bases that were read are TGCAGTGCTCCGGGACAGGGCAACAATGAG.

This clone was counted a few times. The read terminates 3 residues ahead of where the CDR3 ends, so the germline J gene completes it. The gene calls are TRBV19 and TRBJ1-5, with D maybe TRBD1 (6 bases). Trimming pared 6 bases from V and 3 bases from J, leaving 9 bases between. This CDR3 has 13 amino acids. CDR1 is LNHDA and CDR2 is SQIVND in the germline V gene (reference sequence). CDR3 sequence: CASRDSPNQPQHF. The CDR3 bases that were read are TGTGCCAGTAGGGACAGTCCCAATCAGCCC.

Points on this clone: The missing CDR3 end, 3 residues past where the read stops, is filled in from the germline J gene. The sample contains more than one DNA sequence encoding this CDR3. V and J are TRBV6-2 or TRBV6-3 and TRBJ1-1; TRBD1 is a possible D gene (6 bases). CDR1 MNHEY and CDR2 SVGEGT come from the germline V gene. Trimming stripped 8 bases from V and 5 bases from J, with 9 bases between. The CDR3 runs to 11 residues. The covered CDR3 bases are TGTGCCAGCGGTAGGGGGACTGAA. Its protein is CASGRGTE. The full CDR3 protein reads CASGRGTEAFF.

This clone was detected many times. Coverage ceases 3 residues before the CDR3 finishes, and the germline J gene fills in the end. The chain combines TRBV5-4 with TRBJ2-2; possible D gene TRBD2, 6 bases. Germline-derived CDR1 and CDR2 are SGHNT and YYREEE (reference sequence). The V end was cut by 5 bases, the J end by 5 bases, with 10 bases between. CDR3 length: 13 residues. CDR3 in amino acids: CASSPGRTGELFF. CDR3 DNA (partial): TGTGCCAGCAGTCCAGGGAGGACCGGGGAG.

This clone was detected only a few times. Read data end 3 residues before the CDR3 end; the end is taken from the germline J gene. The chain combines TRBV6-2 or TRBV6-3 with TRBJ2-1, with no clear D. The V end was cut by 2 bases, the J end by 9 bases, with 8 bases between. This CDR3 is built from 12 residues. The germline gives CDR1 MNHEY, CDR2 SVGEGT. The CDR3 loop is CASSYAVGEQFF. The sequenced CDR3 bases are TGTGCCAGCAGTTACGCGGTCGGTGAG.

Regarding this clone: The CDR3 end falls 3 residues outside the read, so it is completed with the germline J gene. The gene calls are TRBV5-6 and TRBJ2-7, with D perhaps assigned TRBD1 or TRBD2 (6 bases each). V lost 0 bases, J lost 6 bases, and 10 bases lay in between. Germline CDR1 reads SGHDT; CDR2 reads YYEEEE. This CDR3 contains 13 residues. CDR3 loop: CASSLGGGGEQYF. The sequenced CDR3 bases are TGTGCCAGCAGCTTGGGTGGAGGGGGCGAG.

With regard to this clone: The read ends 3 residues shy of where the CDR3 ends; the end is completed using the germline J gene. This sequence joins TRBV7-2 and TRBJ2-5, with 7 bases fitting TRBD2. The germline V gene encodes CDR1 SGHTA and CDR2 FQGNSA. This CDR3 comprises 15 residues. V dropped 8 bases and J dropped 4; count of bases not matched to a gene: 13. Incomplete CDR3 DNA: TGTGCCAGCGGTATCGGGGGGATCCTTGGAGAGACC. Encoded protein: CASGIGGILGET. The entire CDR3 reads CASGIGGILGETQYF. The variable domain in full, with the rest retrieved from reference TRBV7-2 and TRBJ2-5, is GAGVSQSPSNKVTEKGKDVELRCDPISGHTALYWYRQSLGQGLEFLIYFQGNSAPDKSGLPSDRFSAERTGGSVSTLTIQRTQQEDSAVYLCASGIGGILGETQYFGPGTRLLVL.

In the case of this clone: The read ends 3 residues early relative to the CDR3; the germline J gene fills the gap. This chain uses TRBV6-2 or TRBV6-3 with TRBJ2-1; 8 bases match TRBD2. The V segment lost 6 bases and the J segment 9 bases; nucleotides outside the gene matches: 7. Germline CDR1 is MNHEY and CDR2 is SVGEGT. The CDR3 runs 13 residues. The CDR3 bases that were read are TGTGCCAGCAGGATACGCGGGGGGCTTGAG. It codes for CASRIRGGLE. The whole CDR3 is CASRIRGGLEQFF.

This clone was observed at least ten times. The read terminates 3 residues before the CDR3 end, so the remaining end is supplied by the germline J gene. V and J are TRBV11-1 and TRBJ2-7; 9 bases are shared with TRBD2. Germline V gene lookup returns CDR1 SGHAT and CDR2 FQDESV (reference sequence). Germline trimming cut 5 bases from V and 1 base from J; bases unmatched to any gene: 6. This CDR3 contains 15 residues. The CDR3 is CASSVTSGYSYEQYF. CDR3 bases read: TGTGCCAGCAGCGTTACTAGCGGGTATTCCTACGAG.

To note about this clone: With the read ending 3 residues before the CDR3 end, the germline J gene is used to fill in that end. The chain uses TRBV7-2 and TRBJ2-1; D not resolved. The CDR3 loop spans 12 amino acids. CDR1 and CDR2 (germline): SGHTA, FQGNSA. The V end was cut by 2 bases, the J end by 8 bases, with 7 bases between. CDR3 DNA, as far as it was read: TGTGCCAGCAGCTTATCCGTGTATGAG. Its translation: CASSLSVYE. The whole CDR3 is CASSLSVYEQFF.